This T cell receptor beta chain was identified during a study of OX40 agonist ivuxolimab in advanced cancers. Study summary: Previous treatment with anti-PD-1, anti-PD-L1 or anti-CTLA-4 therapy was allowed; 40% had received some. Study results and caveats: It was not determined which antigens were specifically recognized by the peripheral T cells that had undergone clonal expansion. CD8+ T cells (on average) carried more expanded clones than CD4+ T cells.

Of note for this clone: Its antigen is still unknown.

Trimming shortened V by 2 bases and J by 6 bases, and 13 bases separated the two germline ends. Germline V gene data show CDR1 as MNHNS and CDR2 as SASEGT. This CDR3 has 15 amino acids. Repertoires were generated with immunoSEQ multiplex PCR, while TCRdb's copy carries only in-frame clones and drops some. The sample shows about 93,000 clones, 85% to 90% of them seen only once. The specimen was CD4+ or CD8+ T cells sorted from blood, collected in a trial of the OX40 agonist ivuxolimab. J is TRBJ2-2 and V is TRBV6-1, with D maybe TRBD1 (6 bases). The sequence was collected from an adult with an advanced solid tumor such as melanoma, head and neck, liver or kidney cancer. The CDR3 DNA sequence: TGTGCCAGCAGTGAAAGGGGGTTTGGGGCCGGGGAGCTGTTTTTT. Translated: CASSERGFGAGELFF.